The source of this T cell receptor (beta chain) is a study of shared clonotypes between healthy human individuals. The wider study: A couple of women and a few men aged 18 to 49 made up the donors. Per donor, CD8 memory used one plate, CD8 naive used two, CD4 memory used three and CD4 naive used three.

Germline loops: CDR1 SGHTA, CDR2 FQGNSA. V lost 1 base, J lost 9 bases, and 14 bases lay in between. This CDR3 contains 14 residues. The repertoire was sequenced with immunoSEQ multiplex PCR; TCRdb's copy has only in-frame clones and lacks some. The table has about 1 million clones, 65% to 75% seen once. The study's findings and limits: Shared across several donors were 4% to 5% of the naive CD4 clonotypes. Enrolling few donors narrowed the genetic and exposure-history diversity that was represented.

Comments on this clone: What it binds is not known.

This clonotype was obtained from a man between 18 and 29 years old in good health. Sequenced sample: memory CD4+ T cells sorted from blood. Described subset: CD45RA-negative fraction. This chain joins TRBV7-2 and TRBJ2-3; D unclear. The CDR3, as DNA: TGTGCCAGCAGCTTAGATATTTGGGAAGGCACGCAGTATTTT. It specifies CASSLDIWEGTQYF.